This T cell receptor (beta chain) derives from a study of Ad26.COV2.S vaccination and SARS-CoV-2 variants. The junction had 3 bases not matched to a gene; V was cut back by 3 bases and J by 5 bases. The CDR3 contains 13 residues. CDR1 is LNHDA and CDR2 is SQIVND in the germline V gene (reference sequence). Repertoires were generated with immunoSEQ multiplex PCR, while TCRdb's copy carries only in-frame clones and drops some. In the table there are 300,000 to 350,000 clones, 90% of which are singletons. Treatment of the sample: roughly 20 received Ad26.COV2.S at low or high dose, single or two shots; five or six received placebo; per-sample allocation not given. Each sample was drawn 63 days after the first injection (of vaccine or placebo).

This material consisted of peripheral blood, taken in a trial of Ad26.COV2.S vaccine versus placebo. The TCR comes from a person aged 18-60 years who received the Ad26.COV2.S COVID-19 vaccine or a placebo. The chain uses TRBV19 and TRBJ2-5; TRBD1 matches 7 bases. For the CDR3, the DNA is TGTGCCAGTAGTATCCTGGACAGGGAGACCCAGTACTTC. Its protein product is CASSILDRETQYF.